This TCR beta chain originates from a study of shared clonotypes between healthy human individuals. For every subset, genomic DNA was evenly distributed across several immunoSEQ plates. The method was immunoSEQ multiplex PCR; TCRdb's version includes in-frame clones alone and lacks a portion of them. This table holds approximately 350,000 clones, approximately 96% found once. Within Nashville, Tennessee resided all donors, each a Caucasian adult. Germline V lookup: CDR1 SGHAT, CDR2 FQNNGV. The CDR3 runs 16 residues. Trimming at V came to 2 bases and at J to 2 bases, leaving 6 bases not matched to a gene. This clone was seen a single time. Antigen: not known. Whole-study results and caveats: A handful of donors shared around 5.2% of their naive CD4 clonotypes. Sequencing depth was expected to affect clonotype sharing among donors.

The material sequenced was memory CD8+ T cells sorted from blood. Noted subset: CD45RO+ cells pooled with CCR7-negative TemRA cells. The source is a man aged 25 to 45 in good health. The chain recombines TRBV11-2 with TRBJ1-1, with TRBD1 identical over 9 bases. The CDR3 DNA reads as TGTGCCAGCAGCTTAACAGGACAGGGGACAAACACTGAAGCTTTCTTT. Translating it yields CASSLTGQGTNTEAFF. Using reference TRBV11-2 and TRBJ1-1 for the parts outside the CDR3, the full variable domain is EAGVAQSPRYKIIEKRQSVAFWCNPISGHATLYWYQQILGQGPKLLIQFQNNGVVDDSQLPKDRFSAERLKGVDSTLKIQPAKLEDSAVYLCASSLTGQGTNTEAFFGQGTRLTVV.